A selection of T cell receptor beta chains follows, all from one sample in a study of blood T cell repertoires in COVID-19. Clones were read by immunoSEQ multiplex PCR, and TCRdb kept only the in-frame ones, dropping some. This sample carries 140,000 to 150,000 clones, approximately 80% of them seen once, and the ten largest clones take 5.5% to 7%. The sample comprised PBMCs or T cells enriched from blood (not recorded which). These receptors came from a woman in her forties or fifties who had recovered from COVID-19. CDR3s include the opening cysteine and the closing phenylalanine or tryptophan. Each record gives: V gene, clone size, J gene, D gene, CDR3 protein, CDR3 DNA. The D gene is left open where the match is weak. Where a row states a size, it is once, few, many or the class of an expanded clone; other rows omit it.

V: TRBV5-6
size: NA
J: TRBJ1-1
D: NA
CDR3: CASSLLANTEAFF
DNA: TGTGCCAGCAGCTTATTAGCGAACACTGAAGCTTTCTTT

V: TRBV28
size: NA
J: TRBJ1-4
D: NA
CDR3: CASSLGGTQAEKLFF
DNA: TGTGCCAGCAGTTTAGGGGGGACCCAGGCTGAAAAACTGTTTTTT

V: TRBV29-1
size: once
J: TRBJ1-1
D: TRBD1
CDR3: CSVEDTGGPNTEAFF
DNA: TGCAGCGTTGAAGACACAGGGGGGCCGAACACTGAAGCTTTCTTT

V: TRBV28
size: NA
J: TRBJ2-2
D: NA
CDR3: CASSSPPELFF
DNA: TGTGCCAGCAGTTCTCCTCCGGAGCTGTTTTTT

V: TRBV6-6
size: NA
J: TRBJ2-2
D: TRBD1
CDR3: CASSRRSQGAGELFF
DNA: TGTGCCAGCAGCCGGCGAAGTCAGGGGGCCGGGGAGCTGTTTTTT

V: TRBV18
size: NA
J: TRBJ1-1
D: TRBD1
CDR3: CASSQSLGRGFEAFF
DNA: TGTGCCAGCTCACAGTCCCTCGGCAGGGGGTTTGAAGCTTTCTTT

V: TRBV7-8
size: NA
J: TRBJ2-5
D: NA
CDR3: CASSLSDPAPRVIGETQYF
DNA: TGTGCCAGCAGCTTATCTGACCCAGCTCCCAGGGTTATTGGAGAGACCCAGTACTTC

V: TRBV6-5
size: NA
J: TRBJ1-1
D: TRBD1
CDR3: CASSSGGAGDTEAFF
DNA: TGTGCCAGCAGTTCAGGGGGCGCGGGGGACACTGAAGCTTTCTTT

V: TRBV9
size: NA
J: TRBJ1-3
D: NA
CDR3: CASSVGVGENTIYF
DNA: TGTGCCAGCAGCGTAGGGGTGGGCGAAAACACCATATATTTT

V: TRBV4-1
size: NA
J: TRBJ2-3
D: NA
CDR3: CASSQERVGDTQYF
DNA: TGCGCCAGCAGCCAAGAACGGGTGGGAGATACGCAGTATTTT